The clone carrying this TCR beta chain was detected once. The assay was immunoSEQ multiplex PCR, and TCRdb's table has in-frame clones only and misses some. The sample records under 20,000 clones, 55% to 75% being singletons. This entry comes from a study of sequential checkpoint blockade in melanoma. Regarding treatment: randomized to nivolumab then ipilimumab (arm A) or the reverse (arm B). Live CD3+CD8+ CD19− CD56− cells were sorted from PBMCs. Germline V CDR1 and CDR2: SNHLY, FYNNEI. The CDR3 contains 12 residues. The sample in question was CD8+ T cells sorted from blood (inferred from file names), obtained from a patient given nivolumab and ipilimumab in sequence. This clonotype was obtained from a human donor with melanoma. The chain uses TRBV2 and TRBJ2-5; weak D call: TRBD2 (6 bases). The tail of the sequence fits TRBJ2-7 better, so the J call may be wrong. CDR3 DNA sequence: TGTGCCAGTCGGCGGGACCTCTACGAGCAGTACTTC. Protein product: CASRRDLYEQYF.